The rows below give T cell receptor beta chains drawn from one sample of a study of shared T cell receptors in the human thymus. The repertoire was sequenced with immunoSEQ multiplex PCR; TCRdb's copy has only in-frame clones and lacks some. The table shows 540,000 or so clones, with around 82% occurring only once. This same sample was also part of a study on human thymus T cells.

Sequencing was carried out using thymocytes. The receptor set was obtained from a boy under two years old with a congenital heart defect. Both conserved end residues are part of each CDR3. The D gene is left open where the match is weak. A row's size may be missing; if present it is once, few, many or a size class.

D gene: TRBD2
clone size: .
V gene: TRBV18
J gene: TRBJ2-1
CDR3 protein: CASSPSGRLADEQFF
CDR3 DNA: TGTGCCAGCTCACCAAGCGGGAGACTAGCGGATGAGCAGTTCTTC

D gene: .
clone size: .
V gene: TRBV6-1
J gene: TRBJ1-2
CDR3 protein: CASSEGGGGTFNYGYTF
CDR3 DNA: TGTGCCAGCAGTGAAGGGGGAGGGGGGACGTTTAACTATGGCTACACCTTC

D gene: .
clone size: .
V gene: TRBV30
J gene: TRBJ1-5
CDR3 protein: CAWSPQDQPQHF
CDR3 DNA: TGTGCCTGGTCCCCTCAGGATCAGCCCCAGCATTTT

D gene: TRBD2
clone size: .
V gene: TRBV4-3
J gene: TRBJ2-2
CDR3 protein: CASSQAPGLDTPKTGELFF
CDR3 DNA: TGCGCCAGCAGCCAAGCACCTGGACTAGATACCCCTAAAACCGGGGAGCTGTTTTTT

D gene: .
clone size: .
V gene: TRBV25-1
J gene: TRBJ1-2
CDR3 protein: CASRQGNYGYTF
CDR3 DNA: TGTGCCAGCAGACAGGGTAACTATGGCTACACCTTC

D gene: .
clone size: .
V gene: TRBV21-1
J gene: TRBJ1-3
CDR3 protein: CASSKEQLPGNTIYF
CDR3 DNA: TGTGCCAGCAGCAAAGAACAGCTTCCTGGAAACACCATATATTTT

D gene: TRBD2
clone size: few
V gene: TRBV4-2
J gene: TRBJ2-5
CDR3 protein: CASSLGGVEETQYF
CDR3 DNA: TGTGCCAGCAGCCTGGGGGGGGTCGAGGAGACCCAGTACTTC

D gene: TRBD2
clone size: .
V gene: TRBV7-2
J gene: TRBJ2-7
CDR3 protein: CASSALAGWDEQYF
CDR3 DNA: TGTGCCAGCAGCGCACTAGCGGGATGGGACGAGCAGTACTTC

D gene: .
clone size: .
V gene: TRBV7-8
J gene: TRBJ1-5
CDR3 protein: CASSRYRNQPQHF
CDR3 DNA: TGTGCCAGCAGCCGTTACAGGAATCAGCCCCAGCATTTT

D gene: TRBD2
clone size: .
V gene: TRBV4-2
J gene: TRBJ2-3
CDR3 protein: CASSQDTAGGSPDTQYF
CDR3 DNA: TGTGCCAGCAGCCAAGATACGGCGGGAGGGAGCCCAGATACGCAGTATTTT

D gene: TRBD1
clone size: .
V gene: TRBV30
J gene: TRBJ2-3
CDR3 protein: CAWATGTVRDTQYF
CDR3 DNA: TGTGCCTGGGCCACCGGGACAGTACGAGATACGCAGTATTTT

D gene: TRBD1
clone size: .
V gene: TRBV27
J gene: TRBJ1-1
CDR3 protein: CASSLSGQDTEAFF
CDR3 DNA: TGTGCCAGCAGTTTATCGGGACAGGACACTGAAGCTTTCTTT

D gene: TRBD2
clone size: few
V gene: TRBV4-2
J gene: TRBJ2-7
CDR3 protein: CASSQVRFSSGRRYEQYF
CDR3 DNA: TGTGCCAGCAGCCAAGTTCGGTTTTCTAGCGGGAGGCGATACGAGCAGTACTTC

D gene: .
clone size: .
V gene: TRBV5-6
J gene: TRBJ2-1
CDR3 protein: CASKPTGEAYNEQFF
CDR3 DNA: TGTGCCAGCAAGCCAACGGGGGAGGCCTACAATGAGCAGTTCTTC

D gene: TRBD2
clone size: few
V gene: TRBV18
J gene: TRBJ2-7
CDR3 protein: CASSPYPGTSGRALDEQYF
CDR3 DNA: TGTGCCAGCTCACCATACCCAGGGACTAGCGGGAGGGCCCTGGACGAGCAGTACTTC

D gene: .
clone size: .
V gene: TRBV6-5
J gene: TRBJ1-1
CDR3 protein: CASEGGTEAFF
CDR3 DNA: TGTGCCAGCGAGGGTGGCACTGAAGCTTTCTTT

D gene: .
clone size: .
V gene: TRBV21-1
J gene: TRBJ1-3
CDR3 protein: CASSPPDSSFSGNTIYF
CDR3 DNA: TGTGCCAGCAGCCCACCGGACAGTTCCTTCTCTGGAAACACCATATATTTT

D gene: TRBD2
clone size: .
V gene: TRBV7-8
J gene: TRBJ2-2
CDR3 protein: CASRRLARNTGELFF
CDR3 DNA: TGTGCCAGCAGGCGACTAGCGAGAAACACCGGGGAGCTGTTTTTT

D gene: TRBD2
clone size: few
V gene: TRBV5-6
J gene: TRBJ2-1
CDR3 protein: CASSQEMAGGYNEQFF
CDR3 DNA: TGTGCCAGCAGCCAGGAGATGGCGGGAGGGTACAATGAGCAGTTCTTC

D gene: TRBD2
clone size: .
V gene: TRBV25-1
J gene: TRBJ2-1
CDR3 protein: CASSGSGRSTYNEQFF
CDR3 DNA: TGTGCCAGCAGCGGGAGCGGGAGGAGCACCTACAATGAGCAGTTCTTC

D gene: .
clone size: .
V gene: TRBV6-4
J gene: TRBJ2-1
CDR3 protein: CASSDRDWVFF
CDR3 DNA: TGTGCCAGCAGTGACAGGGACTGGGTCTTCTTC

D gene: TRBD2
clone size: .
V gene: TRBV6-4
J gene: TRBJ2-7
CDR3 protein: CASTPTTSGRSGSYEQYF
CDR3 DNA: TGTGCCAGCACCCCCACAACTAGCGGGAGGAGTGGATCCTACGAGCAGTACTTC

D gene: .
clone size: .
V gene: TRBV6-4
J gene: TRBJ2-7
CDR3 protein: CASRWTPCEQYF
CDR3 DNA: TGTGCCAGCAGGTGGACACCCTGCGAGCAGTACTTC

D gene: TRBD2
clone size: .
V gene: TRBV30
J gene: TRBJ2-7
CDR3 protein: CAWSPRPGTSVSYEQYF
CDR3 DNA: TGTGCCTGGAGTCCCAGACCCGGGACTAGCGTCTCCTACGAGCAGTACTTC

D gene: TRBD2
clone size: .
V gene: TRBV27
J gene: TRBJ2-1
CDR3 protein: CASSLGTSGLNEQFF
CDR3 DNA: TGTGCCAGCAGTTTGGGGACTAGCGGGCTCAATGAGCAGTTCTTC

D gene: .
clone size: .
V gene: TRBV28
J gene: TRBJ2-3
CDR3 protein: CASSLTARGSRDTDTQYF
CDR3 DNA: TGTGCCAGCAGTTTAACCGCTAGGGGGAGTCGCGACACAGATACGCAGTATTTT

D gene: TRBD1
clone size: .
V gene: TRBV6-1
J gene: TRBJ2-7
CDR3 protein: CASSDTRDRAYEQYF
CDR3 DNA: TGTGCCAGCAGCGACACCAGGGACAGAGCGTACGAGCAGTACTTC

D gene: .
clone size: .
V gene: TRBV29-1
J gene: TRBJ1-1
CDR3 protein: CSGAGPTEAFF
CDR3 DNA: TGCAGCGGTGCAGGTCCCACTGAAGCTTTCTTT

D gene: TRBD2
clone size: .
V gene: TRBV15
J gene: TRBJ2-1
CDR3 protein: CATGRGSGNEQFF
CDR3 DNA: TGTGCCACCGGGAGGGGTAGCGGTAATGAGCAGTTCTTC

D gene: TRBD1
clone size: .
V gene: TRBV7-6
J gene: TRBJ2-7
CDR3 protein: CASSIGQGVGEQYF
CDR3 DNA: TGTGCCAGCAGCATCGGACAGGGCGTTGGCGAGCAGTACTTC

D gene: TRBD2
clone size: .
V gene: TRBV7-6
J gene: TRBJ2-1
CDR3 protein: CASSLNGGGDEQFF
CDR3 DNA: TGTGCCAGCAGCCTAAACGGGGGGGGAGATGAGCAGTTCTTC

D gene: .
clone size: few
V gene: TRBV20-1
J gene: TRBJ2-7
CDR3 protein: CSARGSYEQYF
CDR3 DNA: TGCAGTGCCAGGGGCTCCTACGAGCAGTACTTC

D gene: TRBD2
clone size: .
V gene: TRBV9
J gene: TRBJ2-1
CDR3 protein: CASSVWGRADEQFF
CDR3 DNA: TGTGCCAGCAGCGTATGGGGGAGGGCGGATGAGCAGTTCTTC

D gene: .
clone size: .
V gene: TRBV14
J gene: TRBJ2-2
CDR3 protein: CASSPPGMNTGELFF
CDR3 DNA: TGTGCCAGCAGCCCGCCAGGGATGAACACCGGGGAGCTGTTTTTT

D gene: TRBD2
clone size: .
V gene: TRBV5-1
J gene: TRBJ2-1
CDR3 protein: CASSLARREEGNEQFF
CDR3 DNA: TGCGCCAGCAGCTTGGCCAGACGGGAGGAAGGCAATGAGCAGTTCTTC

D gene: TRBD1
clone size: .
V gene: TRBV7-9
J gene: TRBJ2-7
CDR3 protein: CASSSPGQGSYEQYF
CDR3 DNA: TGTGCCAGCAGTTCCCCGGGACAGGGTTCCTACGAGCAGTACTTC

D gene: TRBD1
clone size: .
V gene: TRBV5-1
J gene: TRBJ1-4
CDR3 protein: CASSFRGGTTGTNEKLFF
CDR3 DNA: TGCGCCAGCAGCTTCAGGGGTGGGACGACAGGGACTAATGAAAAACTGTTTTTT

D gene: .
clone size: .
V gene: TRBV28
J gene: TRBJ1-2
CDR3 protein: CASSLLEGVVGYTF
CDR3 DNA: TGTGCCAGCAGTTTATTAGAGGGGGTGGTGGGCTACACCTTC

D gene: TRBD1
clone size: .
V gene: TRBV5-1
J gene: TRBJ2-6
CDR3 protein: CASSGQGASGANVLTF
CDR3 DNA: TGCGCCAGCAGCGGACAGGGGGCTTCTGGGGCCAACGTCCTGACTTTC

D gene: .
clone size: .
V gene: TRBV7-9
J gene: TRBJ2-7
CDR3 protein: CASSAGTLEPGPHYEQYF
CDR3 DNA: TGTGCCAGCAGCGCCGGGACTCTCGAACCGGGGCCTCACTACGAGCAGTACTTC

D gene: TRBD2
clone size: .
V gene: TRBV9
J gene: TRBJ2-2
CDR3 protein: CASSPRTSGSTGELFF
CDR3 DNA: TGTGCCAGCAGCCCCAGGACTAGCGGGAGCACCGGGGAGCTGTTTTTT

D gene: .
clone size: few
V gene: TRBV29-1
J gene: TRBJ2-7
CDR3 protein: CSVLPIPTPQGGHEQYF
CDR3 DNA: TGCAGCGTTTTGCCCATCCCCACGCCTCAGGGTGGTCACGAGCAGTACTTC

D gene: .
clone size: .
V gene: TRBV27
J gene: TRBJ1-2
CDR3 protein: CASRPQDESNYGYTF
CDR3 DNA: TGTGCCAGCAGGCCACAGGATGAGAGTAACTATGGCTACACCTTC

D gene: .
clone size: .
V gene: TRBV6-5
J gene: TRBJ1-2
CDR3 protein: CASSYPGQYGYTF
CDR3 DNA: TGTGCCAGCAGTTACCCCGGACAGTATGGCTACACCTTC

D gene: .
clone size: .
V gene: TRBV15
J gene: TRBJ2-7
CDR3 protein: CATSRVPGVVYEQYF
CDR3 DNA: TGTGCCACCAGCAGAGTCCCCGGGGTGGTATACGAGCAGTACTTC

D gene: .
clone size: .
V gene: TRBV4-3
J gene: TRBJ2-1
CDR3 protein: CASSRSGDNEQFF
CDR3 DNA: TGCGCCAGCAGCCGTAGCGGCGATAATGAGCAGTTCTTC

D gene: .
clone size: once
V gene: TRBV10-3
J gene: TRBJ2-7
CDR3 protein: CAISESKGAYEQYF
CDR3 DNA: TGTGCCATCAGTGAGTCGAAAGGAGCGTACGAGCAGTACTTC

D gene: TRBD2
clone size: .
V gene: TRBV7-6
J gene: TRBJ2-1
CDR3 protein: CASSPLLGRAKNEQFF
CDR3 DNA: TGTGCCAGCAGCCCCCTCCTGGGGAGGGCGAAAAATGAGCAGTTCTTC

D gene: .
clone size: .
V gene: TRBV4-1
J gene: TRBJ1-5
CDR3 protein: CASSQEYREGDQPQHF
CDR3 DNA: TGCGCCAGCAGCCAAGAGTACAGGGAGGGGGATCAGCCCCAGCATTTT

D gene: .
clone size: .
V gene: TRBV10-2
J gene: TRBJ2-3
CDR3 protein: CASSEASFPSADTQYF
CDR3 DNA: TGCGCCAGCAGTGAGGCTAGCTTCCCCTCGGCAGATACGCAGTATTTT

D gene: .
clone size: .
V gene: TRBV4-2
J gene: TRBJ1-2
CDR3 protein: CASSRPELGRNGYTF
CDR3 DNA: TGTGCCAGCAGCCGACCGGAATTGGGGAGGAATGGCTACACCTTC

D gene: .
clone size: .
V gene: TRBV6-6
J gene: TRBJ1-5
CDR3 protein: CASSPDPAGQPQHF
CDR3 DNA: TGTGCCAGCAGCCCAGACCCGGCAGGTCAGCCCCAGCATTTT

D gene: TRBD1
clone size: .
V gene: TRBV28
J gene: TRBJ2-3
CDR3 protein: CASTNVRDRGPDTQYF
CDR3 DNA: TGTGCCAGCACTAATGTACGGGACAGGGGTCCAGATACGCAGTATTTT

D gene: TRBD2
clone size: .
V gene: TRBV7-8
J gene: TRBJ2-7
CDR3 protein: CASSTGLARPNEQYF
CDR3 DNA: TGTGCCAGCAGCACGGGACTAGCGAGGCCTAACGAGCAGTACTTC

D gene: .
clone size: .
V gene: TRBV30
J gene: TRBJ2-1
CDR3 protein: CAWMGLLYNEQFF
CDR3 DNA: TGTGCCTGGATGGGACTTTTATACAATGAGCAGTTCTTC

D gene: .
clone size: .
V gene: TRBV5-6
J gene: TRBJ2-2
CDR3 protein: CASSPAFPHRELFF
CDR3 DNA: TGTGCCAGCAGCCCCGCGTTCCCCCACCGGGAGCTGTTTTTT

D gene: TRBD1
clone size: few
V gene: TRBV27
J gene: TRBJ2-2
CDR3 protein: CASSLSGGGTGNTGELFF
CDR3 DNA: TGTGCCAGCAGTTTATCGGGCGGCGGGACAGGGAACACCGGGGAGCTGTTTTTT

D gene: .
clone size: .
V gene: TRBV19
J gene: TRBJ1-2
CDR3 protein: CASSPPQGNYGYTF
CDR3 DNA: TGTGCCAGTAGTCCTCCCCAGGGGAACTATGGCTACACCTTC

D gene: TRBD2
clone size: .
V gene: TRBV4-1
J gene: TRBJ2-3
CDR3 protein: CASSQRRQREMSTDTQYF
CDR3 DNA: TGCGCCAGCAGCCAAAGGCGGCAGCGGGAAATGAGCACAGATACGCAGTATTTT

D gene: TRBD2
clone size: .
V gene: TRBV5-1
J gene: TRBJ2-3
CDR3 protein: CASSLGAGGPLGGTQYF
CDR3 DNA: TGCGCCAGCAGCTTGGGGGCGGGAGGGCCCCTAGGGGGTACGCAGTATTTT